The rows below give T cell receptor beta chains drawn from one sample of a study of blood T cell repertoires in COVID-19. Clones were read by immunoSEQ multiplex PCR, and TCRdb kept only the in-frame ones, dropping some. This sample yields about 76,000 clones, of which 82% are seen a single time; roughly a quarter belongs to the top ten. Input material: peripheral blood. The receptor set was obtained from a human donor in a cohort sampled during active COVID-19. Each CDR3 is given with its conserved first and last residue. The D gene is left open where the match is weak. A clone size is listed for some rows: how often the clone was seen (once, few, many), or a class if it is expanded.

CDR3 length,V gene,D gene,clone size,J gene,CDR3 protein,CDR3 DNA
14,TRBV7-2,TRBD1,.,TRBJ2-3,CASSPQGATDTQYF,TGTGCCAGCAGTCCACAGGGGGCCACAGATACGCAGTATTTT
14,TRBV5-1,.,.,TRBJ2-3,CASSWDSPGDTQYF,TGCGCCAGCAGTTGGGACTCACCAGGGGATACGCAGTATTTT
12,TRBV6-5,TRBD1,.,TRBJ2-5,CASSHPSTGEYF,TGTGCCAGCAGTCACCCGTCGACAGGGGAGTACTTC
15,TRBV19,.,.,TRBJ2-7,CASSILGRGRYEQYF,TGTGCCAGTAGTATCCTGGGGCGTGGGCGGTACGAGCAGTACTTC
15,TRBV5-4,TRBD1,.,TRBJ2-7,CASSTAGTGGDEQYF,TGTGCCAGCAGCACGGCCGGGACAGGGGGCGACGAGCAGTACTTC
12,TRBV10-2,.,few,TRBJ1-2,CASRKDSYGYTF,TGCGCCAGCAGGAAGGACAGCTATGGCTACACCTTC
14,TRBV3-1/TRBV3-2,.,once,TRBJ2-1,CASSQGSLLQEQFF,TGTGCCAGCAGCCAAGGTAGCCTACTTCAAGAGCAGTTCTTC
14,TRBV3-1/TRBV3-2,TRBD1,few,TRBJ2-7,CASRKRDRDHEQYF,TGTGCCAGCAGAAAAAGGGACAGGGACCACGAGCAGTACTTC
16,TRBV24-1,TRBD1,.,TRBJ2-5,CATSDLDRGIGETQYF,TGTGCCACCAGTGATCTAGACAGGGGGATAGGAGAGACCCAGTACTTC
15,TRBV20-1,TRBD2,.,TRBJ2-1,CSASKRGPTYNEQFF,TGCAGTGCTAGTAAGCGGGGGCCTACCTACAATGAGCAGTTCTTC
13,TRBV7-3,.,.,TRBJ2-1,CASSLSPLGEQFF,TGTGCCAGCAGCTTATCTCCCCTCGGGGAGCAGTTCTTC
15,TRBV6-5,TRBD1,.,TRBJ2-7,CASSYSPGQGHEQYF,TGTGCCAGCAGTTATTCCCCGGGACAGGGTCACGAGCAGTACTTC
16,TRBV5-8,TRBD2,.,TRBJ2-5,CASSPGVAGGEETQYF,TGTGCCAGCAGCCCCGGGGTAGCGGGGGGCGAAGAGACCCAGTACTTC
17,TRBV15,TRBD1,.,TRBJ1-5,CATSLGQEAYSNQPQHF,TGTGCCACCAGCTTAGGACAGGAGGCCTATAGCAATCAGCCCCAGCATTTT
16,TRBV11-2,.,.,TRBJ1-3,CASSTQGLLSGNTIYF,TGTGCCAGCAGCACCCAGGGACTCCTTTCTGGAAACACCATATATTTT
13,TRBV27,.,.,TRBJ2-1,CASSTRLGFEQFF,TGTGCCAGCAGTACCCGACTAGGGTTTGAGCAGTTCTTC
13,TRBV14,.,.,TRBJ1-2,CASSHQKNYGYTF,TGTGCCAGCAGCCACCAGAAGAACTATGGCTACACCTTC
14,TRBV24-1,.,.,TRBJ1-2,CATSDPSGGRGYTF,TGTGCCACCAGTGATCCCTCGGGAGGTCGTGGCTACACCTTC
13,TRBV2,.,.,TRBJ1-1,CASQGPMNTEAFF,TGTGCCAGCCAGGGGCCTATGAACACTGAAGCTTTCTTT
11,TRBV7-9,.,.,TRBJ2-7,CASSPVYEQYF,TGTGCCAGCAGTCCAGTCTACGAGCAGTACTTC
16,TRBV7-9,TRBD1,.,TRBJ1-5,CASSPDRVGSNQPQHF,TGTGCCAGCAGTCCGGACAGGGTCGGGAGCAATCAGCCCCAGCATTTT
18,TRBV16,.,.,TRBJ2-3,CASSQVGKTAIGGDTQYF,TGTGCCAGCAGCCAAGTGGGGAAGACAGCCATAGGAGGGGATACGCAGTATTTT
15,TRBV2,TRBD2,.,TRBJ2-2,CASSPLAGDTGELFF,TGTGCCAGCAGTCCGCTAGCGGGGGACACCGGGGAGCTGTTTTTT
14,TRBV7-9,.,.,TRBJ2-2,CASSLVFSGGELFF,TGTGCCAGCAGCTTAGTCTTCTCGGGCGGGGAGCTGTTTTTT
14,TRBV2,.,few,TRBJ1-4,CASSGQATNEKLFF,TGTGCCAGCAGTGGCCAGGCAACTAATGAAAAACTGTTTTTT
13,TRBV15,.,.,TRBJ1-2,CATRTGLTGGYTF,TGTGCCACCAGGACAGGCCTAACAGGGGGCTACACCTTC
16,TRBV5-1,.,.,TRBJ2-1,CASSLAVGDYNERQFF,TGCGCCAGCAGCTTGGCCGTCGGGGATTACAATGAGCGGCAGTTCTTC
11,TRBV12-3/TRBV12-4,.,once,TRBJ2-3,CASSLRDTQYF,TGTGCCAGCAGTTTGCGAGATACGCAGTATTTT
16,TRBV9,.,.,TRBJ1-4,CASSVSPQGGREKLFF,TGTGCCAGCAGCGTGTCCCCCCAGGGAGGGCGTGAAAAACTGTTTTTT
13,TRBV6-5,TRBD1,.,TRBJ1-2,CASSRQGQGGYTF,TGTGCCAGCAGTCGACAGGGGCAAGGAGGCTACACCTTC
13,TRBV5-1,.,.,TRBJ2-7,CASSPQQGGEQYF,TGCGCCAGCAGCCCGCAGCAGGGCGGCGAGCAGTACTTC
16,TRBV2,.,.,TRBJ1-6,CASRGGLGRERSPLHF,TGTGCCAGCAGGGGGGGATTGGGGAGGGAACGGTCACCCCTCCACTTT
15,TRBV7-9,TRBD1,.,TRBJ2-7,CASSDRDSLFYEQYF,TGTGCCAGCAGCGATCGGGACAGTCTATTCTACGAGCAGTACTTC
16,TRBV2,TRBD1,.,TRBJ1-6,CASTGETGGPNSPLHF,TGTGCCAGCACTGGGGAGACAGGGGGCCCCAATTCACCCCTCCACTTT
13,TRBV12-3/TRBV12-4,.,.,TRBJ1-4,CASSLLADEKLFF,TGTGCCAGCAGTTTATTGGCCGATGAAAAACTGTTTTTT
13,TRBV25-1,TRBD1,.,TRBJ1-3,CASSALGTDTIYF,TGTGCCAGCAGTGCCCTTGGGACAGACACCATATATTTT
17,TRBV5-1,TRBD2,.,TRBJ2-1,CASSLEASGVPYNEQFF,TGCGCCAGCAGCTTGGAAGCTAGCGGGGTACCTTACAATGAGCAGTTCTTC
15,TRBV4-1,.,many,TRBJ2-4,CASSPRLLAKNIQYF,TGCGCCAGCAGCCCGAGGCTTCTAGCCAAAAACATTCAGTACTTC
16,TRBV6-6,.,once,TRBJ1-3,CASSYSRQSSGNTIYF,TGTGCCAGCAGTTACTCGAGACAGTCCTCTGGAAACACCATATATTTT
17,TRBV5-1,TRBD2,.,TRBJ2-3,CASSLAPSGGGTDTQYF,TGCGCCAGCAGCTTGGCGCCTAGCGGGGGCGGCACAGATACGCAGTATTTT
13,TRBV3-1/TRBV3-2,TRBD1,.,TRBJ2-1,CASSLKGANEQFF,TGTGCCAGCAGCCTTAAGGGGGCCAATGAGCAGTTCTTC
18,TRBV19,.,.,TRBJ2-4,CASSIMGRFAGAKNIQYF,TGTGCCAGTAGTATAATGGGACGGTTCGCGGGGGCCAAAAACATTCAGTACTTC
13,TRBV13,.,.,TRBJ2-1,CASSRDLNNEQFF,TGTGCCAGCAGCAGGGACTTAAACAATGAGCAGTTCTTC
11,TRBV6-5,.,.,TRBJ2-5,CASSYAGAQYF,TGTGCCAGCAGTTACGCCGGGGCCCAGTACTTC
15,TRBV6-5,TRBD2,.,TRBJ2-1,CASRVSGGAVNEQFF,TGTGCCAGCAGGGTTAGCGGGGGGGCGGTCAATGAGCAGTTCTTC
13,TRBV27,.,.,TRBJ1-5,CASSLQGFQPQHF,TGTGCCAGCAGTTTACAGGGCTTTCAGCCCCAGCATTTT
15,TRBV5-5,.,few,TRBJ2-1,CASSLEWQGYNEQFF,TGTGCCAGCAGCTTGGAATGGCAGGGGTATAATGAGCAGTTCTTC
13,TRBV7-3,TRBD1,.,TRBJ2-2,CASSSQGAGELFF,TGTGCCAGCAGCTCACAGGGGGCCGGGGAGCTGTTTTTT
13,TRBV5-4,.,.,TRBJ1-5,CASSLAEGQPQHF,TGTGCCAGCAGCCTGGCGGAGGGTCAGCCCCAGCATTTT
16,TRBV19,TRBD1,.,TRBJ1-2,CASSSNVRDSMNGYTF,TGTGCCAGTAGTTCGAATGTCCGGGACAGTATGAATGGCTACACCTTC
14,TRBV5-1,TRBD1,.,TRBJ2-7,CASSLGGGMNEQYF,TGCGCCAGCAGCTTGGGAGGGGGCATGAACGAGCAGTACTTC
14,TRBV6-5,TRBD1,.,TRBJ1-2,CASSRDRTNYGYTF,TGTGCCAGCAGTCGGGACAGAACTAACTATGGCTACACCTTC
14,TRBV5-1,.,few,TRBJ1-1,CASSASRGQTEAFF,TGCGCCAGCAGCGCCAGCAGGGGCCAGACTGAAGCTTTCTTT
11,TRBV12-3/TRBV12-4,TRBD1,.,TRBJ1-1,CASSLRGRAFF,TGTGCCAGCAGTTTGAGGGGGCGAGCTTTCTTT